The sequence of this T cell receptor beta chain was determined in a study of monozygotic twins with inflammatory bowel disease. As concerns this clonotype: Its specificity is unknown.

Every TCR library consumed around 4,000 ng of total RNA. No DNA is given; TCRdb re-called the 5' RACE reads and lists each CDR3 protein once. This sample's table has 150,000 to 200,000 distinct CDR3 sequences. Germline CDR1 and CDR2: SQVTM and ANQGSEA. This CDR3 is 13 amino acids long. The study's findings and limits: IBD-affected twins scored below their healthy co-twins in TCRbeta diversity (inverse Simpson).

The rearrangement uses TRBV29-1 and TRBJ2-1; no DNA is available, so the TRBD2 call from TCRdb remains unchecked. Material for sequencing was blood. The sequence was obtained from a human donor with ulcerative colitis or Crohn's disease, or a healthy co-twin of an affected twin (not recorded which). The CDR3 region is CSGRLAGRVEQFF.